This TCR beta chain was retrieved from a study of Graves' ophthalmopathy and Graves' hyperthyroidism. Across the study: Untreated patients at initial diagnosis provided peripheral blood.

Aged 18 to 65, hyperthyroidism patients had new diagnoses of under 2 months' duration. Study-level points and caveats: The model flagged ophthalmopathy progression at 65% to 71% sensitivity and less than 75% specificity.

Amplified TCR beta CDR3 regions were obtained using RNA transcripts as template. The first-round RT-PCR employed HTBI primers together with the Qiagen OneStep RT-PCR kit. A multiplex PCR was then performed as the second round. TCRdb recomputed calls from the multiplex PCR reads with MiXCR, one row per CDR3 protein. Among 400,000 to 450,000 distinct CDR3 sequences listed, more than 20% were seen once. This clonotype was seen at least ten times. Its target is unknown. The CDR3 consists of 16 residues. V dropped 1 base and J dropped 0 bases, with 11 bases sitting between them. CDR1 is SGHRS, CDR2 YFSETQ, per germline.

This clonotype was sampled from a woman aged 18-29 years with stable Graves' hyperthyroidism. This chain joins TRBV5-1 and TRBJ1-3, with D maybe TRBD1 (5 bases). Sequenced material: peripheral blood. CDR3 amino acids: CASSLWGISSGNTIYF. As DNA, the CDR3 is TGCGCCAGCAGCTTGTGGGGGATTAGCTCTGGAAACACCATATATTTT.